These T cell receptor beta chains were read from a single sample in a study of siplizumab effects on memory and regulatory T cells. TCRdb's copy holds only in-frame clones and misses some; the assay was immunoSEQ multiplex PCR. The sample contains 70,000 to 100,000 clones, about 96% of which appear only once. Sequenced input: naive CD4+ T cells sorted from blood. The receptors shown here come from a human donor in good health. Both conserved end residues are part of each CDR3. D genes are given only for firm matches. Clone sizes are given selectively: once, few, many, or a class where the clone is expanded.

TRBV10-3	NA	TRBJ2-7	NA	CAISDPTSVVSSYEQYF	TGTGCCATCAGTGACCCCACCTCAGTGGTCAGCTCCTACGAGCAGTACTTC
TRBV7-9	NA	TRBJ2-5	NA	CASTRGVAETQYF	TGTGCCAGCACCAGGGGGGTTGCAGAGACCCAGTACTTC
TRBV7-9	few	TRBJ1-1	NA	CASSLFRENTEAFF	TGTGCCAGCAGCTTATTTCGGGAGAACACTGAAGCTTTCTTT
TRBV11-2	NA	TRBJ2-3	NA	CASTSGWATDTQYF	TGTGCCAGCACCTCGGGGTGGGCCACAGATACGCAGTATTTT
TRBV29-1	NA	TRBJ2-5	NA	CSVGWQETQYF	TGCAGCGTTGGCTGGCAAGAGACCCAGTACTTC
TRBV5-4	NA	TRBJ1-2	TRBD1	CASSFDLTGPSYGYTF	TGTGCCAGCAGCTTCGACCTGACAGGGCCATCCTATGGCTACACCTTC
TRBV7-2	NA	TRBJ2-7	TRBD1	CASSFQGQGSYEQYF	TGTGCCAGCAGCTTCCAGGGACAGGGTTCCTACGAGCAGTACTTC
TRBV11-2	NA	TRBJ1-2	TRBD1	CASSWDRDYYGYTF	TGTGCCAGCAGCTGGGACAGGGATTACTATGGCTACACCTTC
TRBV30	NA	TRBJ2-1	NA	CAWRVGGPGNEQFF	TGTGCCTGGAGGGTGGGGGGGCCGGGGAATGAGCAGTTCTTC
TRBV7-9	NA	TRBJ1-1	TRBD1	CASSPNLLTGGKGTEAFF	TGTGCCAGCAGCCCAAACCTACTGACAGGGGGCAAGGGAACTGAAGCTTTCTTT
TRBV5-5	NA	TRBJ1-1	NA	CASSLDQEWGLKAFF	TGTGCCAGCAGCTTGGACCAGGAGTGGGGGCTGAAAGCTTTCTTT
TRBV2	NA	TRBJ2-7	TRBD1	CASRLGQGTYEQYF	TGTGCCAGCAGGTTGGGACAGGGGACCTACGAGCAGTACTTC
TRBV18	NA	TRBJ1-1	NA	CASSENTEAFF	TGTGCCAGCTCAGAGAACACTGAAGCTTTCTTT
TRBV6-1	NA	TRBJ2-7	TRBD2	CASSGGLAPEQYF	TGTGCCAGCAGTGGGGGACTAGCCCCCGAGCAGTACTTC
TRBV7-3	NA	TRBJ1-1	NA	CASSLIGDGSTEAFF	TGTGCCAGCAGCTTAATTGGGGACGGGAGCACTGAAGCTTTCTTT
TRBV19	NA	TRBJ1-3	NA	CASSSGVFAGNTIYF	TGTGCCAGTAGTTCAGGGGTTTTTGCTGGAAACACCATATATTTT
TRBV4-3	NA	TRBJ2-3	NA	CASSQQTGTSTDTQYF	TGCGCCAGCAGCCAACAGACAGGGACTAGCACAGATACGCAGTATTTT